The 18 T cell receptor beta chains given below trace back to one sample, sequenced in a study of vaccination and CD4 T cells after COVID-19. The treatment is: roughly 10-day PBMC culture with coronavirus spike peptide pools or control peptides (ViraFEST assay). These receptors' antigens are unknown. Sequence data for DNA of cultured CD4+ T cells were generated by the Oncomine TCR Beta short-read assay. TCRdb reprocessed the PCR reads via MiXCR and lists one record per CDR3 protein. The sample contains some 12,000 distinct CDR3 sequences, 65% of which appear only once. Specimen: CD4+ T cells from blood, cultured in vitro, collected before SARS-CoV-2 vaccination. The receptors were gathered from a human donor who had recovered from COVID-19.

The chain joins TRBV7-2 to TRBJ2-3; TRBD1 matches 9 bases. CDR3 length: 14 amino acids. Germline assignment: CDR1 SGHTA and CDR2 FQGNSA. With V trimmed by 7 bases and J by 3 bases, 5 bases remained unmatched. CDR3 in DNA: TGTGCCAGCACCCCGGGACAGGGAACAGATACGCAGTATTTT. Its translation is CASTPGQGTDTQYF.

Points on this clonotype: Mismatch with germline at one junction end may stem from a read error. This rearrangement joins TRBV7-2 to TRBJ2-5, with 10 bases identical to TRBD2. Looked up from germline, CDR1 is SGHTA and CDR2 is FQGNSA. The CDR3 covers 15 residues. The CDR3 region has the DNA TGCGCCAGCAGCCAAGTCGGACTAGCGGTAGGATCCCAGTACTTC. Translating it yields CASSQVGLAVGSQYF.

As DNA, the CDR3 is TGTGCCAGCAGCGGATGGTGGAGCACAGATACGCAGTATTTT. Translating it yields CASSGWWSTDTQYF. The chain joins TRBV6-2 or TRBV6-3 to TRBJ2-3; D is unclear. The V end was cut by 6 bases, the J end by 0 bases, with 10 bases between. The CDR3 is 14 amino acids. Germline V gene lookup returns CDR1 MNHEY and CDR2 SVGEGT.

The CDR3 DNA reads TGTGCCAGCAGTTACGGGACAGGGGGGATGTGGCAGCCCCAGCATTTT. Protein sequence: CASSYGTGGMWQPQHF. J is TRBJ1-5 and V is TRBV6-2 or TRBV6-3, with TRBD1 matching over 11 bases. Trimming at V came to 2 bases and at J to 7 bases, leaving 7 bases not matched to a gene. The CDR3 runs 16 residues. Looked up from germline, CDR1 is MNHEY and CDR2 is SVGEGT.

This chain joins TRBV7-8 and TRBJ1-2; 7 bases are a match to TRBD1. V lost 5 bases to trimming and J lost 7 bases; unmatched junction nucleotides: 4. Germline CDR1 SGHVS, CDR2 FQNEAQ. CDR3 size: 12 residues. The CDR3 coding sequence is TGTGCCAGCAGCATGACAGGGTTTGGCTACACCTTC. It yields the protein CASSMTGFGYTF.

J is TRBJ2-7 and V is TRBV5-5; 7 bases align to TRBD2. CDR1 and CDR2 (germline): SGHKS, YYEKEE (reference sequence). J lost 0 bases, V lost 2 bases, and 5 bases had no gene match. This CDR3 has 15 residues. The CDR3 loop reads CASSFGTKSSYEQYF. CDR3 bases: TGTGCCAGCAGCTTCGGGACTAAGAGCTCCTACGAGCAGTACTTC.

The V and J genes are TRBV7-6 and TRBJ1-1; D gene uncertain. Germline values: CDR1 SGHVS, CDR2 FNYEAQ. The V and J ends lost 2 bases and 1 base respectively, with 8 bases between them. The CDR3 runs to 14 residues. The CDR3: CASSLQLQNTEAFF. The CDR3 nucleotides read TGTGCCAGCAGCTTACAGCTACAGAACACTGAAGCTTTCTTT. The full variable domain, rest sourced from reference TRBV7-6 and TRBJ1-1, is GAGVSQSPRYKVTKRGQDVALRCDPISGHVSLYWYRQALGQGPEFLTYFNYEAQQDKSGLPNDRFSAERPEGSISTLTIQRTEQRDSAMYRCASSLQLQNTEAFFGQGTRLTVV.

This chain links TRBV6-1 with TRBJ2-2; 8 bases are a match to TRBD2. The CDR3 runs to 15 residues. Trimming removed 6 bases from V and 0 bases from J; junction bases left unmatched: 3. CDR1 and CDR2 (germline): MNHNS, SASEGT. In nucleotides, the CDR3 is TGTGCCAGCAGACGGGGGGGGGCGAACACCGGGGAGCTGTTTTTT. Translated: CASRRGGANTGELFF.

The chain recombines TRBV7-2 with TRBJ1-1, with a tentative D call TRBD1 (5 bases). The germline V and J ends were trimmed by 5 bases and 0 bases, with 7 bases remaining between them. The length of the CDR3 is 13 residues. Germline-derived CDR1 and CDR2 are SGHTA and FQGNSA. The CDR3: CASSADMNTEAFF. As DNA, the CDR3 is TGTGCCAGCAGCGCGGACATGAACACTGAAGCTTTCTTT.

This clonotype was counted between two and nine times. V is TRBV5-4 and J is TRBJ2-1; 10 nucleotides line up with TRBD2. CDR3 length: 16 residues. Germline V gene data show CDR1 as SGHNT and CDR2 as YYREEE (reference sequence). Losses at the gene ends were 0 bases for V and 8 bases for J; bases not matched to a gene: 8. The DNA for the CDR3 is TGTGCCAGCAGCTTGGCTAGGCTAGCGGGAGCCGATGAGCAGTTCTTC. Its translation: CASSLARLAGADEQFF.

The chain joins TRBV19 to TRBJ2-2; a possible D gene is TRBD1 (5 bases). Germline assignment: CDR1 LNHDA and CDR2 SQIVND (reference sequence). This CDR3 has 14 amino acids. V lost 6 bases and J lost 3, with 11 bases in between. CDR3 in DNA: TGTGCCAGTAGGCTAACAGGATACACCGGGGAGCTGTTTTTT. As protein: CASRLTGYTGELFF.

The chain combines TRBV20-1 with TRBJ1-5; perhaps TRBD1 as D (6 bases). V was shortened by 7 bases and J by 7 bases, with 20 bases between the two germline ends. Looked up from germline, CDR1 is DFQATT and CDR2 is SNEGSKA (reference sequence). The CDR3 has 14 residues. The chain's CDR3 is CSGKSSGVWQPQHF. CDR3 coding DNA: TGCAGTGGCAAGTCATCAGGGGTGTGGCAGCCCCAGCATTTT.

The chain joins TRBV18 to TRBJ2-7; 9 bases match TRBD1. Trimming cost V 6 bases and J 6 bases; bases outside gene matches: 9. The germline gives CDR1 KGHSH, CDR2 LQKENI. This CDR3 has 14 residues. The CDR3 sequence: CASSAGTGYREQYF. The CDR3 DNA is TGTGCCAGCTCGGCCGGGACAGGGTACCGCGAGCAGTACTTC.

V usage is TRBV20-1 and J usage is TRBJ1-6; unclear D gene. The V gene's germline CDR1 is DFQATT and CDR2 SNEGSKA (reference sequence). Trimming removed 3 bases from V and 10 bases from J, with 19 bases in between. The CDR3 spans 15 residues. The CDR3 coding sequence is TGCAGTGCTAGGGGTGGTGGAGGACTAGGCTCACCCCTCCACTTT. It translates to CSARGGGGLGSPLHF.

CDR3 DNA: TGCAGTGCAGAACGGGGACTTGGCTACACCTTC. It specifies CSAERGLGYTF. The chain is built from TRBV20-1 and TRBJ1-2, with TRBD1 as a possible D gene (5 bases). V was trimmed by 6 bases and J by 7 bases, leaving 12 bases between them. This CDR3 region has 11 residues. Germline assignment: CDR1 DFQATT and CDR2 SNEGSKA (reference sequence).

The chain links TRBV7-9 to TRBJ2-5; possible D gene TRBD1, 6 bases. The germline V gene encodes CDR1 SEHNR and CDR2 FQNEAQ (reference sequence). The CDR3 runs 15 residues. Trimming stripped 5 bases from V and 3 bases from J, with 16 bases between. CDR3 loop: CASSAQQGPEETQYF. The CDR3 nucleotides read TGTGCCAGCAGCGCCCAACAGGGTCCGGAAGAGACCCAGTACTTC.

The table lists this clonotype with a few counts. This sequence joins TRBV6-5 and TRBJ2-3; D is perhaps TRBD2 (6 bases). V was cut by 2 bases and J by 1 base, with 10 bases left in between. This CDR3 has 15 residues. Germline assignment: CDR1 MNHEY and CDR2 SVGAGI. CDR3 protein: CASSYPGEGTDTQYF. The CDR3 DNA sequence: TGTGCCAGCAGTTACCCCGGGGAGGGCACAGATACGCAGTATTTT.

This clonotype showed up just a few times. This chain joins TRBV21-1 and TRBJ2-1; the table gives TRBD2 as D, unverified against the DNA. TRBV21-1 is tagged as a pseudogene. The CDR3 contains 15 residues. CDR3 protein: CASSKTRTRGWEQFF. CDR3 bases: TGTGCCAGCAGCAAAACTAGGACTAGGGGATGGGAGCAGTTCTTC.